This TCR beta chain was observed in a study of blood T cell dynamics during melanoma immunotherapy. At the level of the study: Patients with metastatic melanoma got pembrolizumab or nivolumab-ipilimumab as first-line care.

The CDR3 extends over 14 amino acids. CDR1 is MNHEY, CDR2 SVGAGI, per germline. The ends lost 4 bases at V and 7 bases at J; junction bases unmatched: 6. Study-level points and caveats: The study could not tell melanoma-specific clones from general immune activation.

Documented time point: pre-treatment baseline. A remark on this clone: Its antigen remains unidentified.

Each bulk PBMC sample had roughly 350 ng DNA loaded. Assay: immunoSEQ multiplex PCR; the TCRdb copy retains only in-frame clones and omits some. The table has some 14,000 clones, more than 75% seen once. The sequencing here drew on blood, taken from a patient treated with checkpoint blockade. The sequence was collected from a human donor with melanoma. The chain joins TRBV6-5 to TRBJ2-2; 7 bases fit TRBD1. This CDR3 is CASSFGRGSGELFF. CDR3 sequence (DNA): TGTGCCAGCAGTTTCGGCAGGGGGAGCGGGGAGCTGTTTTTT.